Below, 26 T cell receptor beta chains from the same sample are listed, as sequenced in a study of T-cell reconstitution after alpha-beta-depleted transplantation in children. A library of TCRbeta sequences, prepared with unique molecular identifiers, was generated. TCRdb fed the PCR reads into MiXCR, producing one record per CDR3 protein. The sample shows 100,000 or so distinct CDR3 sequences, about a sixth of them seen only once. The specimen comprised PBMCs, mostly from graft donor cells, sampled 180 days after TCRalphabeta/CD19-depleted stem cell transplant. The receptors derive from a male patient aged 2 to 9 who had a stem cell transplant for acute lymphoblastic leukemia, so the T cells may come from the graft donor.

This chain links TRBV12-3 or TRBV12-4 with TRBJ2-3; the match to TRBD1 covers 7 bases. V trimming: 6 bases; J trimming: 2 bases; junction bases outside the gene matches: 8. This CDR3 contains 15 residues. CDR3 region: CASRPWDSTTDTQYF. In DNA, the CDR3 is TGTGCCAGCAGACCCTGGGACAGCACCACAGATACGCAGTATTTT.

For the CDR3, the DNA is TGTGCCAGCTCACCATTAGGCGGGGGGAGCTCCTACAATGAGCAGTTCTTC. It translates to CASSPLGGGSSYNEQFF. This chain joins TRBV18 and TRBJ2-1, with 8 bases fitting TRBD2. CDR3 size: 17 residues. Germline V gene sequence: CDR1 KGHSH, CDR2 LQKENI. V dropped 2 bases and J dropped 0; count of bases not matched to a gene: 6.

The chain joins TRBV20-1 to TRBJ2-1; 11 nucleotides line up with TRBD2. The CDR3 runs to 16 residues. The germline V gene encodes CDR1 DFQATT and CDR2 SNEGSKA (reference sequence). V was clipped by 4 bases and J by 10 bases; unmatched bases: 15. The CDR3 nucleotides read TGCAGTGCTAAATCCCCAGGGCTAGCGGGAGGCAGAGAGCAGTTCTTC. Translating gives CSAKSPGLAGGREQFF.

The rearrangement links TRBV12-3 or TRBV12-4 to TRBJ1-5, with TRBD1 matching 7 bases. J lost 7 bases, V lost 5 bases, and 14 bases had no gene match. The CDR3 loop spans 16 amino acids. CDR3 loop: CASSRHFGTVQQPQHF. CDR3 nucleotides: TGTGCCAGCAGTCGTCACTTTGGGACAGTGCAGCAGCCCCAGCATTTT.

Details on this clonotype: A single base separates this from a much larger clone, so it may be a read error. The chain carries TRBV10-2 and TRBJ1-2; 7 bases match TRBD1. The CDR3 is 15 amino acids. CDR1 is WSHSY and CDR2 is SAAADI in the germline V gene. V was pared by 1 base and J by 2 bases, with 4 bases of the junction left unmatched. The CDR3 spells CASSEWSQGNYGYTF. CDR3 nucleotides: TGCGCCAGCAGTGAGTGGTCACAGGGGAACTATGGCTACACCTTC.

This clonotype was recorded a few times. V and J are TRBV7-9 and TRBJ2-3, with TRBD1 identical over 9 bases. This CDR3 contains 15 residues. V dropped 5 bases and J dropped 2; count of bases not matched to a gene: 5. Germline CDR1 is SEHNR and CDR2 is FQNEAQ (reference sequence). This CDR3 reads CASSNRGLDTDTQYF. The CDR3 DNA follows: TGTGCCAGCAGCAACAGGGGGCTGGACACAGATACGCAGTATTTT.

The V and J genes are TRBV20-1 and TRBJ2-1, with TRBD2 matching 7 bases. With 3 bases clipped from V and 7 bases from J, the junction kept 12 bases outside the gene matches. The CDR3 covers 15 residues. Germline CDR1 and CDR2: DFQATT and SNEGSKA (reference sequence). As DNA, the CDR3 is TGCAGTGCTAGTGCCCCTAGTGGGGGGGGGAATGAGCAGTTCTTC. It codes for CSASAPSGGGNEQFF.

The V gene is TRBV9, the J gene TRBJ2-1; D is unclear. This CDR3 region has 16 residues. Germline CDR1 reads SGDLS; CDR2 reads YYNGEE. The ends were cut back, 0 bases at V and 4 bases at J, with 14 bases in the middle. The CDR3 nucleotides are TGTGCCAGCAGCGTAGTGGCCCGATCTGAGTACAATGAGCAGTTCTTC. Protein sequence: CASSVVARSEYNEQFF.

The chain is built from TRBV7-8 and TRBJ2-3; D assignment may be TRBD1 or TRBD2 (5 bases each). CDR3 length equals 15 residues. Germline V CDR1 and CDR2: SGHVS, FQNEAQ. With 3 bases removed from V and 5 bases from J, the gap between germline ends came to 15 bases. The CDR3 region is CASSFTQGRGDTQYF. The DNA for the CDR3 is TGTGCCAGCAGCTTCACCCAGGGCCGGGGAGATACGCAGTATTTT.

This clonotype has just a few counts. This rearrangement joins TRBV24-1 to TRBJ2-2; TRBD2 aligns across 7 bases. CDR1 and CDR2 from the germline V gene are KGHDR and SFDVKD. The CDR3 consists of 15 residues. J was trimmed by 0 bases and V by 8 bases; bases with no gene match: 5. This chain's CDR3 is CATMGGNPNTGELFF. In nucleotides, the CDR3 is TGTGCCACCATGGGGGGGAACCCGAACACCGGGGAGCTGTTTTTT.

The rearrangement links TRBV5-1 to TRBJ2-7; D is possibly TRBD1 (6 bases). Between the trimmed V and J ends, which lost 3 bases and 0 bases, there was a span of 13 bases. This CDR3 comprises 15 residues. The V gene's germline CDR1 is SGHRS and CDR2 YFSETQ. The CDR3 sequence: CASSYRQDSSYEQYF. CDR3 nucleotide sequence: TGCGCCAGCAGCTACAGACAGGATAGCTCCTACGAGCAGTACTTC.

In its sample, this clonotype was seen a few times. Here the CDR3 reads CSASRVEAFF. CDR3 nucleotide sequence: TGCAGTGCTTCCCGGGTAGAAGCTTTCTTT. The chain combines TRBV20-1 with TRBJ1-1; no firm D call. The V end lost 5 bases, the J end lost 8 bases, and 9 bases lay between the germline ends. CDR3 length: 10 residues. Germline-derived CDR1 and CDR2 are DFQATT and SNEGSKA (reference sequence).

This clonotype was observed at least ten times. This chain uses TRBV20-1 with TRBJ1-1; the D gene is possibly TRBD1 (5 bases). Per the germline V gene, CDR1 is DFQATT and CDR2 is SNEGSKA (reference sequence). The length of the CDR3 is 13 residues. V shed 6 bases and J shed 8 bases, with 19 bases lying between them. CDR3 loop: CSAGPSGHPEAFF. In DNA form, the CDR3 reads TGCAGTGCCGGACCGAGTGGACATCCCGAAGCTTTCTTT.

This clonotype was seen at least ten times. The V call is TRBV6-5, the J call TRBJ1-1; D uncertain. Trimming removed 6 bases from V and 5 bases from J, with 7 bases in between. This CDR3 has 11 residues. The germline V gene has CDR1 MNHEY and CDR2 SVGAGI. The DNA of the CDR3 is TGTGCCAGCAGCCGCGGGACTGAAGCTTTCTTT. Translated, it gives CASSRGTEAFF.

The rearrangement joins TRBV2 to TRBJ2-2, with a tentative D call TRBD1 (5 bases). The CDR3 runs to 14 residues. Germline V gene data show CDR1 as SNHLY and CDR2 as FYNNEI. Deletions cut 4 bases from V and 7 bases from J, with 13 bases between. The CDR3 DNA reads TGTGCCAGCAGTGTACTCCAGGGTAACGGGGAGCTGTTTTTT. Translation: CASSVLQGNGELFF.

The chain carries TRBV7-9 and TRBJ2-3, with 7 positions matching TRBD1. This CDR3 comprises 14 residues. CDR1 is SEHNR, CDR2 FQNEAQ, per germline (reference sequence). After removal of 5 bases from V and 6 bases from J, the junction contained 8 bases not matched to a gene. CDR3 amino acids: CASSNPTGSDTQYF. The DNA for the CDR3 is TGTGCCAGCAGCAACCCGACAGGGAGTGATACGCAGTATTTT. Looking up the rest from reference TRBV7-9 and TRBJ2-3 gives the full variable domain: DTGVSQNPRHKITKRGQNVTFRCDPISEHNRLYWYRQTLGQGPEFLTYFQNEAQLEKSRLLSDRFSAERPKGSFSTLEIQRTEQGDSAMYLCASSNPTGSDTQYFGPGTRLTVL.

The CDR3 region is CASSLGQAETQYF. The CDR3 DNA reads as TGCGCCAGCAGCTTAGGGCAGGCGGAGACCCAGTACTTC. V and J are TRBV5-1 and TRBJ2-5; D is unclear. The CDR3 consists of 13 residues. Per the germline V gene, CDR1 is SGHRS and CDR2 is YFSETQ. Trimming stripped 2 bases from V and 5 bases from J, with 10 bases between.

The V gene is TRBV20-1, the J gene TRBJ2-3, with D perhaps TRBD2 (5 bases). The length of the CDR3 is 14 residues. V dropped 3 bases and J dropped 0 bases, with 10 bases sitting between them. Germline CDR1 DFQATT, CDR2 SNEGSKA (reference sequence). In DNA, the CDR3 is TGCAGTGCTAGGGCGGGCTTCAGCACAGATACGCAGTATTTT. Translated, it gives CSARAGFSTDTQYF.

This clonotype was counted many times. The chain recombines TRBV12-3 or TRBV12-4 with TRBJ2-7, with D possibly matching TRBD2 (6 bases). The CDR3 extends over 14 amino acids. Trimming removed 4 bases at V and 3 bases at J, with 13 bases between. The CDR3 sequence is CASSSLWGDYEQYF. The CDR3 DNA sequence: TGTGCCAGCAGTTCTTTGTGGGGGGACTACGAGCAGTACTTC.

The chain combines TRBV5-1 with TRBJ1-4; D gene unclear. Germline V gene data show CDR1 as SGHRS and CDR2 as YFSETQ. The CDR3 spans 13 residues. V lost 0 bases and J lost 7, with 7 bases in between. CDR3 sequence reads: CASSLGFGEKLFF. The CDR3 DNA reads as TGCGCCAGCAGCTTGGGTTTTGGTGAAAAACTGTTTTTT.

This chain connects TRBV29-1 to TRBJ2-7; 8 bases match TRBD1. Germline trimming cut 6 bases from V and 3 bases from J; bases unmatched to any gene: 7. Per the germline V gene, CDR1 is SQVTM and CDR2 is ANQGSEA. The CDR3 totals 13 residues. CDR3 protein: CSVRGQVNYEQYF. The CDR3 region has the DNA TGCAGCGTACGGGGACAGGTAAACTACGAGCAGTACTTC.

Points on this clonotype: A much larger clone differs from this one at a single base, so this may be a read error. The J gene is TRBJ2-7, the V gene TRBV5-1; 7 bases agree with TRBD1. The CDR3 length is 14 residues. The J segment lost 7 bases and the V segment lost 0 bases, leaving 7 bases of the junction unmatched. The germline V gene encodes CDR1 SGHRS and CDR2 YFSETQ. CDR3 sequence reads: CASSLGTGQREQYF. CDR3 DNA: TGCGCCAGCAGCTTGGGGACAGGCCAGAGGGAGCAGTACTTC.

This clonotype was found many times. The V gene is TRBV10-3, the J gene TRBJ2-5; D tentatively reads TRBD1 or TRBD2 (5 bases each). Germline V CDR1 and CDR2: ENHRY, SYGVKD. V shed 7 bases and J shed 2 bases, with 14 bases lying between them. CDR3 length: 14 residues. The CDR3 protein is CAITWGWGQETQYF. Written as DNA, the CDR3 is TGTGCCATCACCTGGGGATGGGGGCAAGAGACCCAGTACTTC.

This clonotype was counted only a few times. The gene calls are TRBV5-6 and TRBJ2-5, with 8 bases identical to TRBD1. This CDR3 contains 18 residues. With V trimmed by 1 base and J by 5 bases, 16 bases remained unmatched. The germline V gene encodes CDR1 SGHDT and CDR2 YYEEEE. The CDR3 nucleotides are TGTGCCAGCAGCTTGAGAAGGACAGGCCTAACAGGGGGGGAGACCCAGTACTTC. Its translation: CASSLRRTGLTGGETQYF.

The chain joins TRBV5-1 to TRBJ2-5, with D perhaps being TRBD1 or TRBD2 (5 bases each). V dropped 8 bases and J dropped 5 bases, with 19 bases sitting between them. The CDR3 is 14 amino acids. Germline V lookup: CDR1 SGHRS, CDR2 YFSETQ. Written as DNA, the CDR3 is TGCGCCAGTTCACTTGGGGGTGACGAGGAGACCCAGTACTTC. It is translated as CASSLGGDEETQYF.

The chain uses TRBV2 and TRBJ1-4, with D uncertain. There are 11 residues in the CDR3. CDR1 is SNHLY, CDR2 FYNNEI, per germline. The germline V and J ends were trimmed by 7 bases and 11 bases, with 11 bases remaining between them. The CDR3 reads CASTWLEKLFF. CDR3 bases: TGTGCCAGCACGTGGCTCGAGAAACTGTTTTTT. Filled out from reference TRBV2 and TRBJ1-4, the complete variable domain reads EPEVTQTPSHQVTQMGQEVILRCVPISNHLYFYWYRQILGQKVEFLVSFYNNEISEKSEIFDDQFSVERPDGSNFTLKIRSTKLEDSAMYFCASTWLEKLFFGSGTQLSVL.